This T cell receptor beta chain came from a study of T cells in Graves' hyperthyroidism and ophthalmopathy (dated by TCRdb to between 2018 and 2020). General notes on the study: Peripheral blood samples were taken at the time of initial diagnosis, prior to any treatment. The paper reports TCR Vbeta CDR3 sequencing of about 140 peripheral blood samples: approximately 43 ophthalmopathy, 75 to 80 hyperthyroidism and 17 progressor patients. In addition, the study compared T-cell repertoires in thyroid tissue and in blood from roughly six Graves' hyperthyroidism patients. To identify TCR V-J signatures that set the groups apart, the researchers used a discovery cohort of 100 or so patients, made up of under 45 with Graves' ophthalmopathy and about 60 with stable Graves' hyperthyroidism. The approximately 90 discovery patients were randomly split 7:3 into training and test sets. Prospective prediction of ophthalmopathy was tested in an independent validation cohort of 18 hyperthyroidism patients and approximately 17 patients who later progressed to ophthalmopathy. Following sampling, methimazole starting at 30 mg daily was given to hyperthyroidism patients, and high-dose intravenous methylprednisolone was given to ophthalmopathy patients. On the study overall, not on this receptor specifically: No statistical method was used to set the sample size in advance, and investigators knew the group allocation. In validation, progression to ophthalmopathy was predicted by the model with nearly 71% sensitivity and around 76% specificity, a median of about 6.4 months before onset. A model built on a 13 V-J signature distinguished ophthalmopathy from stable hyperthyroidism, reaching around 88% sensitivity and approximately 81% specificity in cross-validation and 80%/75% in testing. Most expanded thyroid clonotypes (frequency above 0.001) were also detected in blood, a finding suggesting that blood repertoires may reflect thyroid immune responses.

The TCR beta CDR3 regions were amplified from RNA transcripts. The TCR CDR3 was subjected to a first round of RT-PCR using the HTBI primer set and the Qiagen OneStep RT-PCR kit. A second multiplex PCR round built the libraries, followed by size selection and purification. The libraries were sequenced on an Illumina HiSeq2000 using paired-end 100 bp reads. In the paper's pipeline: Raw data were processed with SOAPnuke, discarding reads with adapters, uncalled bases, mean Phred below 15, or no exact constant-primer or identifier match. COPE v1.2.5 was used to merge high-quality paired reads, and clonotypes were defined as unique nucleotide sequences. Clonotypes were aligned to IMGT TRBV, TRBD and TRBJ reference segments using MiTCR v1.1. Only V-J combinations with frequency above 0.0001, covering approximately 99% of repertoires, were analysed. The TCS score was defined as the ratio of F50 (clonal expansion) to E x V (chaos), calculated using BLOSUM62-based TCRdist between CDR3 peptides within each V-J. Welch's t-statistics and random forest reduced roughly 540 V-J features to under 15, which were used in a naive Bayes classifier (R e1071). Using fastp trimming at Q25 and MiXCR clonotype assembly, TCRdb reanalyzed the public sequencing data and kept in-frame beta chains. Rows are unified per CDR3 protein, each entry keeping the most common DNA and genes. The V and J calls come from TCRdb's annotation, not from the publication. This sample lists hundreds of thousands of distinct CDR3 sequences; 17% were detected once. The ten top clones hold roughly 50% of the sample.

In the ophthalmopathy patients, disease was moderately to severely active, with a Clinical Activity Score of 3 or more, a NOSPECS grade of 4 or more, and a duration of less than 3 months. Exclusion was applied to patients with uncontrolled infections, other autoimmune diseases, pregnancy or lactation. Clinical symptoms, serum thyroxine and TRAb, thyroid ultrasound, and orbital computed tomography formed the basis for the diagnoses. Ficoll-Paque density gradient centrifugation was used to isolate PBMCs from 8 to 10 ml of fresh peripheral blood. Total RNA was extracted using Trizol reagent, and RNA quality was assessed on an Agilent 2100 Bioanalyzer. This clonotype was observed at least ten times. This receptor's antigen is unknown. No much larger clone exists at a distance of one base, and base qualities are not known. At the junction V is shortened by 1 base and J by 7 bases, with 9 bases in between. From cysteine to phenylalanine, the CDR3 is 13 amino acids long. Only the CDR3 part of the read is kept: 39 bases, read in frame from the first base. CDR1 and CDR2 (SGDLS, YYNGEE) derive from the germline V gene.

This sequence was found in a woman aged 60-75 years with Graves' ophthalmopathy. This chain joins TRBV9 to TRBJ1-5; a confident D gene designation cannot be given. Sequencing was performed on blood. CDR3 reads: CASSVRPRQPQHF. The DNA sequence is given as TGTGCCAGCAGCGTAAGGCCGAGGCAGCCCCAGCATTTT.